The 26 T cell receptor beta chains below all came from one sample that was sequenced in a study of T cell repertoires in cytomegalovirus infection. TCRdb used MiXCR to reprocess the reads, holding one entry per CDR3 protein. The data contain 150,000 to 200,000 distinct CDR3 sequences, approximately 19% of them singletons. The sequenced sample consisted of PBMCs. These receptors were obtained from a human donor in good health (CMV status not recorded). Some clones in this sample may be carry-over from other donors' samples.

The table lists this clonotype with a few counts. The CDR3 bases are TGTGCCTCCGCTGGGGTAGTAGTGGGGAGAGGAAATGAGCAGTTCTTC. Translating it yields CASAGVVVGRGNEQFF. The chain joins TRBV3-1 to TRBJ2-1, with D tentatively TRBD2 (5 bases). The CDR3 has 16 amino acids. V shed 11 bases and J shed 7 bases, with 27 bases lying between them. CDR1 is LGHDT, CDR2 YNNKEL, per germline (reference sequence).

This clonotype was seen many times. The rearrangement joins TRBV6-2 or TRBV6-3 to TRBJ2-1, with 10 nucleotides matching TRBD2. Trimming cost V 6 bases and J 2 bases; bases outside gene matches: 7. Germline V lookup: CDR1 MNHEY, CDR2 SVGEGT. The CDR3 runs to 16 residues. This CDR3 reads CASSNPSGSPYNEQFF. CDR3 sequence (DNA): TGTGCCAGCAGCAACCCTAGCGGGAGCCCCTACAATGAGCAGTTCTTC.

This clonotype has more than one count but fewer than ten. The chain employs TRBV6-2 or TRBV6-3 and TRBJ1-2; unclear D gene. Germline CDR1 is MNHEY and CDR2 is SVGEGT. Between the trimmed V and J ends, which lost 4 bases and 0 bases, there was a span of 12 bases. The CDR3 contains 15 residues. The CDR3 DNA follows: TGTGCCAGCAGTTCGGCCTCCCAACCTAACTATGGCTACACCTTC. It codes for CASSSASQPNYGYTF.

The chain links TRBV3-1 to TRBJ2-7; tentative D call: TRBD2 (5 bases). Germline V gives CDR1 LGHDT, CDR2 YNNKEL (reference sequence). The CDR3 has 17 residues. V was shortened by 2 bases and J by 3 bases, with 20 bases between the two germline ends. Written as DNA, the CDR3 is TGTGCCAGCAGCCAATCTTTCGGAGAGGGCCGCTACTACGAGCAGTACTTC. This encodes CASSQSFGEGRYYEQYF.

This clonotype was seen only a few times. The chain joins TRBV2 to TRBJ1-5; D gene ambiguous. Trimming cost V 7 bases and J 3 bases, with 10 bases left between them. CDR3 length: 13 residues. Germline V gene sequence: CDR1 SNHLY, CDR2 FYNNEI. In DNA, the CDR3 is TGTGCCAGCAATCCAAGCAACAATCAGCCCCAGCATTTT. This gives the protein CASNPSNNQPQHF. Using reference TRBV2 and TRBJ1-5 for the parts outside the CDR3, the full variable domain is EPEVTQTPSHQVTQMGQEVILRCVPISNHLYFYWYRQILGQKVEFLVSFYNNEISEKSEIFDDQFSVERPDGSNFTLKIRSTKLEDSAMYFCASNPSNNQPQHFGDGTRLSIL.

CDR3 DNA sequence: TGTGCCAGCACCGACTGGACTAGCGGACTCTCCTACAATGAGCAGTTCTTC. This codes for CASTDWTSGLSYNEQFF. The genes are TRBV3-1 and TRBJ2-1, with 10 bases that match TRBD2. V lost 7 bases and J lost 0; bases outside the gene matches: 9. CDR3 length: 17 amino acids. Germline assignment: CDR1 LGHDT and CDR2 YNNKEL (reference sequence).

This clonotype appeared a single time. The chain has TRBV6-4 and TRBJ1-2; D remains unclear. Germline lookup yields CDR1 MRHNA and CDR2 SNTAGT. V lost 2 bases and J lost 8, with 9 bases in between. The CDR3 consists of 12 residues. The CDR3 loop is CASSDGRRGYTF. For the CDR3, the DNA is TGTGCCAGCAGTGACGGGCGTCGAGGCTACACCTTC.

Regarding this clonotype: The junction and the germline gene differ at one end; a read error may be behind it. V usage is TRBV10-3 and J usage is TRBJ2-1; tentatively, D is TRBD2 (6 bases). The germline CDR1 and CDR2 sequences are ENHRY and SYGVKD. The CDR3 spans 15 residues. CDR3 amino acids: CAISESGSGYNELFF. The CDR3, as DNA: TGTGCCATCAGTGAGTCAGGTAGCGGATACAATGAGCTGTTCTTC.

The J gene is TRBJ2-1, the V gene TRBV12-3 or TRBV12-4, with D possibly TRBD2 on 6 matching bases. V was trimmed by 6 bases and J by 2 bases, leaving 14 bases between them. The CDR3 is 15 amino acids. DNA for the CDR3: TGTGCCAGCAGCCCAGCTCGGGGGACCTACAATGAGCAGTTCTTC. Protein: CASSPARGTYNEQFF.

This clonotype occurred many times. The rearrangement links TRBV20-1 to TRBJ1-4; D is uncertain. CDR1 and CDR2 from the germline V gene are DFQATT and SNEGSKA (reference sequence). This CDR3 region has 12 residues. V was shortened by 0 bases and J by 5 bases, with 4 bases between the two germline ends. The chain's CDR3 is CSARDLNEKLFF. The CDR3 bases are TGCAGTGCTAGAGATTTGAATGAAAAACTGTTTTTT.

On this clonotype: At one end the junction does not follow the germline gene, possibly because of a read error. Here the CDR3 DNA reads TGTGCCAGCTGTTACTCCAGCTACGAGCAGTACTTC. Residues: CASCYSSYEQYF. The chain joins TRBV6-6 to TRBJ2-7; D is undetermined. CDR3 size: 12 residues. Per the germline V gene, CDR1 is MNHNY and CDR2 is SVGAGI (reference sequence).

This clonotype turned up a few times. This chain connects TRBV7-8 to TRBJ1-2; TRBD1 agrees at 7 bases. Looked up from germline, CDR1 is SGHVS and CDR2 is FQNEAQ. CDR3 length: 18 amino acids. J lost 1 base, V lost 1 base, and 12 bases had no gene match. The CDR3 DNA is TGTGCCAGCAGCTTAGGGGGGGGGCAGGGGGGAAGTAACTATGGCTACACCTTC. This codes for CASSLGGGQGGSNYGYTF.

Many counts were recorded for this clonotype. The CDR3 region is CASNHPSLNHEQYF. CDR3 bases: TGTGCCAGCAACCACCCATCTCTCAACCACGAGCAGTACTTC. The chain couples TRBV7-2 to TRBJ2-7; D ambiguous. V was clipped by 7 bases and J by 5 bases, with 18 bases between them. This CDR3 has 14 residues. Looked up from germline, CDR1 is SGHTA and CDR2 is FQGNSA. Complete variable domain (other parts from reference TRBV7-2 and TRBJ2-7): GAGVSQSPSNKVTEKGKDVELRCDPISGHTALYWYRQSLGQGLEFLIYFQGNSAPDKSGLPSDRFSAERTGGSVSTLTIQRTQQEDSAVYLCASNHPSLNHEQYFGPGTRLTVT.

This clonotype appeared many times. The CDR3 DNA is TGTGCCAGCAGTGAAGCGCTTCAGTGGTCTGGGGAGCTGTTTTTT. Its protein is CASSEALQWSGELFF. The V call is TRBV2, the J call TRBJ2-2; D is undetermined. This CDR3 region has 15 residues. CDR1 and CDR2 (germline): SNHLY, FYNNEI. V was trimmed by 0 bases and J by 8 bases, leaving 13 bases between them.

The chain uses TRBV25-1 and TRBJ2-6; 7 bases are a match to TRBD2. CDR1 is MGHDK and CDR2 is SYGVNS in the germline V gene. Losses at the gene ends were 2 bases for V and 4 bases for J; bases not matched to a gene: 5. The CDR3 runs to 16 residues. DNA of the CDR3: TGTGCCAGCAGTGAAGGGGGGGGTAAAGGGGCCAACGTCCTGACTTTC. This encodes CASSEGGGKGANVLTF.

This clonotype was detected many times. CDR3 nucleotides: TGTGCCAGCAGCTTGTCGTTCGGATCCGATACGCAGTATTTT. Amino acids: CASSLSFGSDTQYF. This chain uses TRBV7-2 with TRBJ2-3; D gene uncertain. This CDR3 has 14 amino acids. The germline CDR1 and CDR2 sequences are SGHTA and FQGNSA. V was pared by 3 bases and J by 6 bases, with 13 bases between.

This clonotype was counted between two and nine times. CDR3 sequence: CASSFRIAGDTEAFF. The DNA for the CDR3 is TGTGCCAGCAGCTTTCGGATCGCGGGCGACACTGAAGCTTTCTTT. The J gene is TRBJ1-1, the V gene TRBV5-6; unclear D gene. The CDR3 has 15 amino acids. V was pared by 2 bases and J by 3 bases, with 14 bases between. Germline V gives CDR1 SGHDT, CDR2 YYEEEE.

V and J are TRBV7-9 and TRBJ2-7; D is perhaps TRBD1 (5 bases). This CDR3 has 14 residues. Germline CDR1 SEHNR, CDR2 FQNEAQ (reference sequence). V lost 2 bases to trimming and J lost 6 bases, with 14 bases between them. The CDR3 region is CASSLQGTPLEQYF. The CDR3 DNA follows: TGTGCCAGCAGCTTACAGGGAACCCCCCTCGAGCAGTACTTC.

V usage is TRBV6-6 and J usage is TRBJ2-4; D is perhaps TRBD1 or TRBD2 (5 bases each). This CDR3 region has 15 residues. Trimming stripped 8 bases from V and 0 bases from J, with 14 bases between. Germline CDR1 reads MNHNY; CDR2 reads SVGAGI (reference sequence). CDR3 bases: TGTGCCAGCTGCCTGGGGGAACTAGCCAAAAACATTCAGTACTTC. Its translation: CASCLGELAKNIQYF.

The chain is built from TRBV28 and TRBJ2-2; TRBD1 is a possible D gene (6 bases). CDR3 size: 15 residues. Germline V lookup: CDR1 MDHEN, CDR2 SYDVKM. Trimming shortened V by 6 bases and J by 3 bases, and 14 bases separated the two germline ends. As DNA, the CDR3 is TGTGCCAGCAGACCCGGGACACGCGACACCGGGGAGCTGTTTTTT. This codes for CASRPGTRDTGELFF.

This chain links TRBV28 with TRBJ2-3; D possibly corresponds to TRBD2 (7 bases). The germline V and J ends were trimmed by 3 bases and 0 bases, with 10 bases remaining between them. Germline CDR1 and CDR2: MDHEN and SYDVKM. The CDR3 has 15 residues. The CDR3 DNA reads TGTGCCAGCAGTTTGGGGGGGCTTAGCACAGATACGCAGTATTTT. Its protein is CASSLGGLSTDTQYF.

The genes are TRBV29-1 and TRBJ2-1; TRBD2 is a possible D gene (5 bases). V was trimmed by 3 bases and J by 6 bases, leaving 9 bases between them. In germline, CDR1 is SQVTM, CDR2 ANQGSEA. There are 12 residues in the CDR3. CDR3 sequence reads: CSVDSAVNEQFF. The CDR3, as DNA: TGCAGCGTTGATAGCGCAGTCAATGAGCAGTTCTTC.

This chain links TRBV9 with TRBJ2-2; 8 bases agree with TRBD2. CDR3 size: 15 residues. CDR1 SGDLS and CDR2 YYNGEE come from the germline V gene. Germline trimming cut 3 bases from V and 4 bases from J; bases unmatched to any gene: 5. CDR3 loop: CASSAGGGLTGELFF. CDR3 in DNA: TGTGCCAGCAGCGCGGGGGGGGGACTCACCGGGGAGCTGTTTTTT.

The chain combines TRBV6-5 with TRBJ1-1; no firm D call. Trimming cost V 8 bases and J 1 base, with 11 bases left between them. CDR3 length: 13 amino acids. In germline, CDR1 is MNHEY, CDR2 SVGAGI. The CDR3 here is CASPRQENTEAFF. The CDR3 nucleotides read TGTGCCAGCCCTAGGCAGGAGAACACTGAAGCTTTCTTT.

This clonotype showed up just a few times. The chain uses TRBV4-3 and TRBJ2-1; TRBD2 is a possible D gene (7 bases). The germline V and J ends were trimmed by 1 base and 10 bases, with 26 bases remaining between them. Germline V lookup: CDR1 LGHNA, CDR2 YSLEER. The CDR3 spans 18 residues. The CDR3 DNA sequence: TGCGCCAGCAGCCAAGCCACGGCCCCCGTCGGAGGGGGAGGGGAGCAGTTCTTC. This translates into CASSQATAPVGGGGEQFF.

The chain is built from TRBV6-1 and TRBJ2-2, with 8 bases matching TRBD1. This CDR3 contains 14 residues. V trimming: 4 bases; J trimming: 6 bases; junction bases outside the gene matches: 4. CDR1 and CDR2 (germline): MNHNS, SASEGT. CDR3 coding DNA: TGTGCCAGCAGTGCCGCGGACAGGGCCGGGGAGCTGTTTTTT. Translating gives CASSAADRAGELFF.